Below, 24 T cell receptor beta chains from the same sample are listed, as sequenced in a study of cytomegalovirus exposure and HLA in healthy donors. PCR was performed using 60 Vbeta and 13 Jbeta primers. The table came from immunoSEQ multiplex PCR; TCRdb's copy has only in-frame clones and leaves some out. The table lists approximately 79,000 clones, almost 80% of them singletons. Sequenced: PBMCs. These receptor sequences come from a woman aged 40-49 years in good health and CMV-seropositive.

The rearrangement uses TRBV30 and TRBJ1-4, with D tentatively TRBD1 (5 bases). V was pared by 0 bases and J by 3 bases, with 8 bases between. This CDR3 is built from 14 residues. Germline-derived CDR1 and CDR2 are GTSNPN and SVGIG (reference sequence). The CDR3 here is CAWSVGQANEKLFF. The CDR3 DNA follows: TGTGCCTGGAGTGTGGGGCAGGCTAATGAAAAACTGTTTTTT.

This clone was seen a handful of times. This chain links TRBV28 with TRBJ1-1; no clear D. V gave up 6 bases and J gave up 6 bases, with 17 bases separating them. Germline assignment: CDR1 MDHEN and CDR2 SYDVKM. This CDR3 contains 14 residues. Here the CDR3 DNA reads TGTGCCAGCAGAGAGGGAGTATGGGGAGCTGAAGCTTTCTTT. It yields the protein CASREGVWGAEAFF.

J is TRBJ2-5 and V is TRBV6-1; 12 bases fit TRBD1. The junction had 2 bases not matched to a gene; V was cut back by 4 bases and J by 5 bases. The CDR3 has 14 residues. Germline CDR1 is MNHNS and CDR2 is SASEGT. The CDR3: CASSAGQGAETQYF. Written as DNA, the CDR3 is TGTGCCAGCAGTGCGGGACAGGGGGCTGAGACCCAGTACTTC.

The J gene is TRBJ1-6, the V gene TRBV2; D is undetermined. Per the germline V gene, CDR1 is SNHLY and CDR2 is FYNNEI. There are 15 residues in the CDR3. V lost 3 bases, J lost 5 bases, and 11 bases lay in between. CDR3 region: CASSDRGSNNSPLHF. The CDR3 DNA reads as TGTGCCAGCAGTGATCGGGGATCCAATAATTCACCCCTCCACTTT.

This chain connects TRBV9 to TRBJ2-6; 8 nucleotides agree with TRBD2. The CDR3 consists of 18 residues. The germline V gene encodes CDR1 SGDLS and CDR2 YYNGEE. V lost 3 bases to trimming and J lost 0 bases; unmatched junction nucleotides: 8. DNA for the CDR3: TGTGCCAGCAGCGCCGTAGCGGGGTGGCTCTCTGGGGCCAACGTCCTGACTTTC. Its translation: CASSAVAGWLSGANVLTF.

The chain carries TRBV6-5 and TRBJ1-2; TRBD1 matches 7 bases. V lost 5 bases, J lost 14 bases, and 8 bases stayed unmatched. Germline V gene sequence: CDR1 MNHEY, CDR2 SVGAGI. The CDR3 is made up of 11 amino acids. CDR3 nucleotide sequence: TGTGCCAGCAGTCGAGACAGGGCGTGGACCTTC. Amino acid sequence: CASSRDRAWTF.

In its sample, this clone was seen a few times. The V call is TRBV15, the J call TRBJ1-5; a possible D gene is TRBD1 (6 bases). The germline V gene has CDR1 LNHNV and CDR2 YYDKDF (reference sequence). Trimming shortened V by 0 bases and J by 5 bases, and 11 bases separated the two germline ends. The CDR3 extends over 15 amino acids. The CDR3 sequence: CATSRDSQGHQPQHF. CDR3 coding DNA: TGTGCCACCAGCAGAGACTCACAGGGCCATCAGCCCCAGCATTTT.

The J gene is TRBJ2-1, the V gene TRBV5-4, with 15 bases that match TRBD2. Germline V gene data show CDR1 as SGHNT and CDR2 as YYREEE (reference sequence). Trimming removed 3 bases from V and 4 bases from J; junction bases left unmatched: 8. The CDR3 runs 18 residues. As DNA, the CDR3 is TGTGCCAGCAGCTCGGGACTAGCGGGAGGTCTAGGATACAATGAGCAGTTCTTC. It is translated as CASSSGLAGGLGYNEQFF.

Only one count was recorded for this clone. This chain links TRBV30 with TRBJ1-2; no definite D call. In germline, CDR1 is GTSNPN, CDR2 SVGIG (reference sequence). This CDR3 region has 13 residues. The V end was cut by 0 bases, the J end by 3 bases, with 8 bases between. Here the CDR3 DNA reads TGTGCCTGGAGTGTTCAAGAGCACTATGGCTACACCTTC. It specifies CAWSVQEHYGYTF.

The rearrangement joins TRBV2 to TRBJ2-7; no clear D gene. V was shortened by 4 bases and J by 6 bases, with 19 bases between the two germline ends. This CDR3 has 15 amino acids. Per the germline V gene, CDR1 is SNHLY and CDR2 is FYNNEI. The CDR3, as DNA: TGTGCCAGCAGTGTTTTGCCAAACCCGATGGCCGAGCAGTACTTC. It translates to CASSVLPNPMAEQYF.

This clone was detected once. The V call is TRBV5-1, the J call TRBJ1-2, with D uncertain. Trimming stripped 4 bases from V and 5 bases from J, with 12 bases between. This CDR3 is 13 amino acids long. Germline V gene sequence: CDR1 SGHRS, CDR2 YFSETQ. The CDR3 nucleotides read TGCGCCAGCAGCCTGTCTACCCGATATGGCTACACCTTC. This codes for CASSLSTRYGYTF.

A single count supports this clone. The gene calls are TRBV25-1 and TRBJ2-5; tentatively, D is TRBD2 (5 bases). This CDR3 has 14 residues. Between the trimmed V and J ends, which lost 8 bases and 6 bases, there was a span of 19 bases. Germline loops: CDR1 MGHDK, CDR2 SYGVNS. This chain's CDR3 is CASGRTGSYQTQYF. CDR3 in DNA: TGTGCCAGCGGACGGACTGGGTCGTACCAGACCCAGTACTTC.

This clone occurred once. The chain employs TRBV30 and TRBJ2-7; 11 bases map to TRBD2. The CDR3 covers 15 residues. Germline loops: CDR1 GTSNPN, CDR2 SVGIG (reference sequence). V shed 2 bases and J 4 bases; nucleotides not matched to a gene: 7. This chain's CDR3 is CAWSKPGLADYEQYF. Written as DNA, the CDR3 is TGTGCCTGGAGTAAGCCGGGACTAGCGGATTACGAGCAGTACTTC. Full variable domain (outside the CDR3, taken from reference TRBV30 and TRBJ2-7): SQTIHQWPATLVQPVGSPLSLECTVEGTSNPNLYWYRQAAGRGLQLLFYSVGIGQISSEVPQNLSASRPQDRQFILSSKKLLLSDSGFYLCAWSKPGLADYEQYFGPGTRLTVT.

The rearrangement links TRBV19 to TRBJ1-1; D not resolved. The germline V gene has CDR1 LNHDA and CDR2 SQIVND (reference sequence). The CDR3 is 12 amino acids. The CDR3, as DNA: TGTACCTGCGGGGAGCCCAACACTGAAGCTTTCTTT. Translated, it gives CTCGEPNTEAFF.

The sample holds one count of this clone. Here the CDR3 DNA reads TGTGCCAGCACCGATTTCATAGCAACTAATGAAAAACTGTTTTTT. This sequence encodes CASTDFIATNEKLFF. The chain uses TRBV6-1 and TRBJ1-4, with no clear D. The germline CDR1 and CDR2 sequences are MNHNS and SASEGT. V lost 7 bases and J 0 bases, leaving 12 bases between the germline ends. CDR3 length: 15 residues.

V and J are TRBV6-1 and TRBJ1-4; no reliable D call. The CDR3 runs 15 residues. Per the germline V gene, CDR1 is MNHNS and CDR2 is SASEGT. With 2 bases removed from V and 4 bases from J, the gap between germline ends came to 11 bases. CDR3 residues: CASSELGIRNEKLFF. CDR3 sequence (DNA): TGTGCCAGCAGTGAACTCGGGATACGTAATGAAAAACTGTTTTTT.

V is TRBV5-1 and J is TRBJ1-1; D unresolved. This CDR3 has 14 amino acids. Germline V gives CDR1 SGHRS, CDR2 YFSETQ. V shed 0 bases and J shed 3 bases, with 9 bases lying between them. Here the CDR3 reads CASSLGARDTEAFF. In DNA form, the CDR3 reads TGCGCCAGCAGCTTGGGGGCGCGGGACACTGAAGCTTTCTTT.

The V call is TRBV7-9, the J call TRBJ2-7; TRBD1 is a possible D gene (6 bases). Per the germline V gene, CDR1 is SEHNR and CDR2 is FQNEAQ (reference sequence). The CDR3 loop spans 15 amino acids. Trimming removed 5 bases from V and 6 bases from J, with 20 bases in between. CDR3 protein: CASSPSRVRDTEQYF. CDR3 nucleotide sequence: TGTGCCAGCAGCCCATCGCGGGTCCGGGACACCGAGCAGTACTTC.

The chain recombines TRBV28 with TRBJ2-3; 9 bases are a match to TRBD2. The CDR3 consists of 14 residues. The germline V gene encodes CDR1 MDHEN and CDR2 SYDVKM. V dropped 3 bases and J dropped 4; count of bases not matched to a gene: 2. CDR3 loop: CASSFSGSSDTQYF. CDR3 nucleotides: TGTGCCAGCAGTTTTAGCGGGAGCTCAGATACGCAGTATTTT.

This clone was recorded a few times. This rearrangement joins TRBV6-1 to TRBJ2-7, with 11 bases matching TRBD1. The length of the CDR3 is 17 residues. J lost 2 bases, V lost 3 bases, and 9 bases had no gene match. Germline CDR1 MNHNS, CDR2 SASEGT. The CDR3 nucleotides are TGTGCCAGCAGTGAGGGACAGGGGGGCTCCAATCCCTACGAGCAGTACTTC. It encodes CASSEGQGGSNPYEQYF.

The chain joins TRBV6-5 to TRBJ1-4; D is ambiguous. Germline V lookup: CDR1 MNHEY, CDR2 SVGAGI. The ends were cut back, 2 bases at V and 6 bases at J, with 16 bases in the middle. The CDR3 loop spans 16 amino acids. CDR3 sequence: CASSYRPSKPHEKLFF. CDR3 nucleotide sequence: TGTGCCAGCAGTTACCGGCCTAGTAAACCTCATGAAAAACTGTTTTTT.

The table lists this clone with a few counts. CDR3 bases: TGTGCCAGCTCACCGTTGGGACAGGGGGAATATGGCTACACCTTC. Its translation is CASSPLGQGEYGYTF. This chain connects TRBV18 to TRBJ1-2; 11 positions match TRBD1. V was clipped by 3 bases and J by 5 bases; unmatched bases: 5. This CDR3 contains 15 residues. Germline loops: CDR1 KGHSH, CDR2 LQKENI. Drawing the rest from reference TRBV18 and TRBJ1-2, the complete variable domain is NAGVMQNPRHLVRRRGQEARLRCSPMKGHSHVYWYRQLPEEGLKFMVYLQKENIIDESGMPKERFSAEFPKEGPSILRIQQVVRGDSAAYFCASSPLGQGEYGYTFGSGTRLTVV.

V is TRBV14 and J is TRBJ1-2; TRBD1 aligns across 7 bases. V lost 4 bases and J lost 3; bases outside the gene matches: 5. This CDR3 spans 14 amino acids. Germline-derived CDR1 and CDR2 are SGHDN and FVKESK. DNA for the CDR3: TGTGCCAGCAGCCGTCGGACAGGAGACTATGGCTACACCTTC. Its protein is CASSRRTGDYGYTF.

This chain joins TRBV29-1 and TRBJ1-2; TRBD1 matches 8 bases. V dropped 5 bases and J dropped 7; count of bases not matched to a gene: 18. The CDR3 has 16 amino acids. From germline, CDR1 is SQVTM and CDR2 ANQGSEA. CDR3 in amino acids: CSVILSPQGVEGGYTF. CDR3 nucleotides: TGCAGCGTTATTCTCTCCCCACAGGGGGTGGAGGGTGGCTACACCTTC. The whole variable domain, remainder taken from reference TRBV29-1 and TRBJ1-2, is SAVISQKPSRDICQRGTSLTIQCQVDSQVTMMFWYRQQPGQSLTLIATANQGSEATYESGFVIDKFPISRPNLTFSTLTVSNMSPEDSSIYLCSVILSPQGVEGGYTFGSGTRLTVV.